The present T cell receptor (beta chain) was sequenced within a study of control samples from healthy donors and cancer patients. Method: immunoSEQ multiplex PCR; TCRdb's copy keeps in-frame clones and lacks some. The data show 170,000 or so clones, more than 85% seen once. This clonotype was obtained from a woman aged 40 to 50 in good health. The sample comprised blood.

CDR3 DNA sequence: TGCAGCGGTCAGGGCGGCTATGGCTACACCTTC. Protein product: CSGQGGYGYTF. The gene calls are TRBV29-1 and TRBJ1-2, with a weak D call TRBD1 (5 bases). Per the germline V gene, CDR1 is SQVTM and CDR2 is ANQGSEA. The CDR3 consists of 11 residues. Trimming took 7 bases from V and 4 from J, leaving 10 bases between them.